This TCR beta chain was recovered during a study of cytomegalovirus exposure and HLA in healthy donors. Study-wide findings and caveats: Generally TCR sequences proved uncommon, though certain public TCRs appeared in numerous donors. The tendency of first-cohort TCR clusters to co-occur in the 130 or so validation repertoires was identified by a subsequent analysis. Cytomegalovirus status, reportedly, was diagnosed with high specificity and sensitivity by the classifier. Specific recognition of CMV antigens was confirmed in vitro for a few chains (all CMV-associated).

TCRdb's table, derived via immunoSEQ multiplex PCR, lists solely in-frame clones and lacks some. The table includes 100,000 to 120,000 clones, about 85% detected once. Of note for this clone: What it binds is not known.

Specimen: PBMCs. This TCR was sampled from a woman younger than 35 in good health and CMV-seronegative.

This CDR3 reads CASSLYINEKLFF. In DNA, the CDR3 is TGCGCCAGCAGCCTATATATAAATGAAAAACTGTTTTTT. The chain couples TRBV4-1 to TRBJ1-4, with D unclear. The CDR3 covers 13 residues. The germline V gene has CDR1 MGHRA and CDR2 YSYEKL. V was pared by 4 bases and J by 5 bases, with 8 bases between.